This T cell receptor (beta chain) was obtained from a study of shared clonotypes between healthy human individuals. The data were produced by immunoSEQ multiplex PCR, yet TCRdb's version contains in-frame clones alone and is incomplete. Here the sample spans roughly 2.2 million clones, about 90% being singletons. V gave up 0 bases and J gave up 5 bases, with 6 bases separating them. Germline loops: CDR1 SGHRS, CDR2 YFSETQ. The CDR3 has 12 residues. Sequenced input: naive CD4+ T cells from PBMCs. Subset denoted: CD45RA+ positively selected. The clonotype was recovered from a man aged 18 to 29 in good health. Some clones in this sample may be carry-over from other donors' samples. This chain joins TRBV5-1 and TRBJ2-7; D call uncertain. The DNA of the CDR3 is TGCGCCAGCAGCTTGGAGTATGACGAGCAGTACTTC. It encodes CASSLEYDEQYF.